This TCR beta chain originates from a study of blood T cell repertoires in COVID-19 (dated by TCRdb to 2019 to 2021). Study-level background: Samples covering the acute and convalescent phases of COVID-19 were provided by collaborators in the United States, Italy and Spain. The prospective study material was composed of cDNA or gDNA derived from T cells, B-cell-depleted T cells, or PBMCs. The dataset comprised deeply sampled blood TCRbeta repertoires from subjects exposed to, actively infected with, or recovered from COVID-19. A freely available public database, intended as a resource for researchers studying the immune response to SARS-CoV-2, is where the repertoires were released. Samples were obtained from the ongoing ImmuneRACE study (first 160 participants) and from 1,254 subjects provided by 6 global collaborators. A de-identified subject ID, COVID-19 status, age in years and sex were almost always included in the sample metadata. HLA class I and class II types, where available, came from metadata supplied by the sample provider rather than from assay-based typing. Points the paper makes about the study in general: Clinical and demographic metadata were provided uncurated, with the amount varying by source and participant.

As concerns this clone: The specificity of this receptor is unknown. No base quality information exists; no much larger clone differs at one position.

V and J are truncated by 6 bases and 9 bases respectively, leaving an intervening sequence of 12 bases. Taken from cysteine to phenylalanine, the CDR3 has 13 residues. Solely the CDR3 DNA is kept, with 39 bases framed from the first base. The germline V gene provides CDR1 MNHEY and CDR2 SVGAGI. Collaborating institutions collected whole blood in K2EDTA tubes following their own protocols. Collaborator samples were shipped for TCRbeta analysis as frozen whole blood, isolated PBMCs, or DNA extracted from either sample type. The immunoSEQ Assay, a bias-controlled multiplex PCR, was used to amplify TCRbeta CDR3 regions from genomic DNA. The source study handled its data this way. Nucleated cell counts per sample were estimated from amplification of reference gene primers within the assay. Sequence reads were collapsed and filtered to measure the absolute abundance of every unique TCRbeta CDR3 rearrangement. For each sample, productive Simpson clonality was calculated by taking the square root of Simpson's diversity index across productive rearrangements. TCRdb took this table from immuneACCESS and kept in-frame rearrangements with V and J called. Such tables lack part of the clones; where checked against another copy, unresolved V genes explain under half of the gap, and the rest is unexplained. The V and J calls and clone size come from that table; D and trimming were worked out from the DNA. The sample table lists a few hundred thousand clones, roughly 90% of them with a count of one. Of the sample, more than 1% is held by the ten largest clones.

Sequenced: peripheral blood. The V and J segments used are TRBV6-5 and TRBJ1-6; possibly the D gene is TRBD1, per 5 matching bases. The receptor's source is a man aged 40-49 years with acute or convalescent COVID-19. In nucleotide form, the sequence is TGTGCCAGCAGGAGGCAAGACAGTTCACCCCTCCACTTT. It specifies CASRRQDSSPLHF.